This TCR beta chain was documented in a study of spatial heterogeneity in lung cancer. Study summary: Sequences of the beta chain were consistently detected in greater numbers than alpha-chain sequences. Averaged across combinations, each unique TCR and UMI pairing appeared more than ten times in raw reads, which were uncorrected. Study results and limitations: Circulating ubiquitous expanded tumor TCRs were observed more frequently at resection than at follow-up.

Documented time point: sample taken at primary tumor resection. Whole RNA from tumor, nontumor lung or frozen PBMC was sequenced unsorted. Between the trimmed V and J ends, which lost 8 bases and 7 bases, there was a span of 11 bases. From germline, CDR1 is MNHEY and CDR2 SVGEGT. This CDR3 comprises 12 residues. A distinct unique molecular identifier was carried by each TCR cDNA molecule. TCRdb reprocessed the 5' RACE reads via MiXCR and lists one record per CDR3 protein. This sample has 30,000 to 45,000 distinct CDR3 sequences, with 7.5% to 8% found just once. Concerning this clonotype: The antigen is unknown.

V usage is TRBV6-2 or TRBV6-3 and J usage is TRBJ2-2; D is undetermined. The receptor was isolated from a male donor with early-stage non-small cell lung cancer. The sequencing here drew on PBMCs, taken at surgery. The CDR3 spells CASRPLIGELFF. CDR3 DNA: TGTGCCAGCCGGCCCCTCATCGGGGAGCTGTTTTTT.